Sequencing of this TCR beta chain was carried out in a study of CD8 T cells in ankylosing spondylitis. This clonotype has at least ten counts. What it binds is unknown. Points from the study as a whole: Among TCR beta sequences, a motif of under 10 highly homologous variants appeared characteristic of ankylosing spondylitis blood. Researchers reportedly found disease-linked clones significantly enriched in matched ankylosing spondylitis synovial fluid. Certain motif variants had earlier appeared in reactive arthritis synovial fluid and blood.

Construction of TCR beta libraries was performed using quantitative 5'-RACE with molecular barcodes. TCRdb recomputed calls from the 5' RACE reads with MiXCR, one row per CDR3 protein. The data hold a few hundred thousand distinct CDR3 sequences, with about 10% observed a single time. V lost 5 bases, J lost 7 bases, and 23 bases lay in between. CDR3 size: 16 residues. Germline V CDR1 and CDR2: SGHVS, FNYEAQ. Material for sequencing was blood, either unsorted or a sorted T cell fraction (not recorded which). The chain couples TRBV7-6 to TRBJ1-2; the D gene is possibly TRBD1 (6 bases). The TCR was taken from a male donor with ankylosing spondylitis or in good health (not recorded which). DNA for the CDR3: TGTGCCAGCAGCCCCGAGGACAGCCCCGGGTTAGGTGGCTACACCTTC. It specifies CASSPEDSPGLGGYTF.